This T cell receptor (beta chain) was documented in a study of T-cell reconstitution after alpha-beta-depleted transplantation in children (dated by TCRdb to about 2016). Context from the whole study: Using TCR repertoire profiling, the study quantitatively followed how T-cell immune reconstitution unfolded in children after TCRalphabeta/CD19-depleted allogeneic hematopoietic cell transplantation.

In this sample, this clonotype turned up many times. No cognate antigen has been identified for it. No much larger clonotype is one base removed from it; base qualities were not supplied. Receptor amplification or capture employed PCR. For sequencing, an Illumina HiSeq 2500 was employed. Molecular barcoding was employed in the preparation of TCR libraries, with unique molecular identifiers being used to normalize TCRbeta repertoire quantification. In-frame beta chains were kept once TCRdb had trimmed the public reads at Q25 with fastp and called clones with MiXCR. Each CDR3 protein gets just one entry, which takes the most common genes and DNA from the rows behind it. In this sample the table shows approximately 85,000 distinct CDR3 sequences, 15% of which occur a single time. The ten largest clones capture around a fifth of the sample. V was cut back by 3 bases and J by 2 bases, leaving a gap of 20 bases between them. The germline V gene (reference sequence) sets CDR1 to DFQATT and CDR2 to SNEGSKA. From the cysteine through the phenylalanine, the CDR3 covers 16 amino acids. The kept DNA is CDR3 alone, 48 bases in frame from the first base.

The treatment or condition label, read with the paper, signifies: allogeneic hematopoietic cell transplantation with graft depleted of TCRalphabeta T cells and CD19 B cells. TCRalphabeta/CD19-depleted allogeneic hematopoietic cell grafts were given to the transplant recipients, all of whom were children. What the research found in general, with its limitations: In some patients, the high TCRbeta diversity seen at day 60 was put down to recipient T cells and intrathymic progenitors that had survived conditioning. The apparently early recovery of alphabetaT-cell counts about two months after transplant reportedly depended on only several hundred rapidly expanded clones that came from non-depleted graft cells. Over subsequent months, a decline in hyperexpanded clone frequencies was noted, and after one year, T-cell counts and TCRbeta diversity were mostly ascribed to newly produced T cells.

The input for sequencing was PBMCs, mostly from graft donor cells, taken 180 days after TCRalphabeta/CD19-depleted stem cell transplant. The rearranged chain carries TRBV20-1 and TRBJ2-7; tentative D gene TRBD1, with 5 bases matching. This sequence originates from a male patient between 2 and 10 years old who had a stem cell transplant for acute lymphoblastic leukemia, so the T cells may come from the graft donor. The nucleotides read TGCAGTGCTAGGGGGCCGGCGGCCACATCCCCCTACGAGCAGTACTTC. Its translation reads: CSARGPAATSPYEQYF.